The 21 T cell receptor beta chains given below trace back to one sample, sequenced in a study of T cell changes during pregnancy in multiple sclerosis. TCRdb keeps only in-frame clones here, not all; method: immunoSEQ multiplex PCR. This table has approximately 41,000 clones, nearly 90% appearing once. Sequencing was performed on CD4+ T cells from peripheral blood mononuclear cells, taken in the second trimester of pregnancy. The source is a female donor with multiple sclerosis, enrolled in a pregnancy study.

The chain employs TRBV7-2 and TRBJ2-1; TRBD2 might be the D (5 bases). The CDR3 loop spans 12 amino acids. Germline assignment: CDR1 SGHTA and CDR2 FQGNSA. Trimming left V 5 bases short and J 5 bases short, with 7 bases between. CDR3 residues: CASSPSHNEQFF. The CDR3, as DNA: TGTGCCAGCAGCCCTAGCCACAATGAGCAGTTCTTC.

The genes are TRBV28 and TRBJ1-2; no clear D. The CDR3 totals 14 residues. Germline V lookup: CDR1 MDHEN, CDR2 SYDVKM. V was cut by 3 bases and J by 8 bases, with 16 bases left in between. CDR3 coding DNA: TGTGCCAGCAGTTTGAATGTTGCGGCGGGGGGCTACACCTTC. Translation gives CASSLNVAAGGYTF.

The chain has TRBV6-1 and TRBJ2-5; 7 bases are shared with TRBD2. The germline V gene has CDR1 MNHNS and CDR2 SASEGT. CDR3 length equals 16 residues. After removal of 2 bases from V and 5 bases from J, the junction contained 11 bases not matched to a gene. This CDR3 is CASSELFQVGGETQYF. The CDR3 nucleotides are TGTGCCAGCAGTGAACTCTTTCAGGTGGGGGGGGAGACCCAGTACTTC.

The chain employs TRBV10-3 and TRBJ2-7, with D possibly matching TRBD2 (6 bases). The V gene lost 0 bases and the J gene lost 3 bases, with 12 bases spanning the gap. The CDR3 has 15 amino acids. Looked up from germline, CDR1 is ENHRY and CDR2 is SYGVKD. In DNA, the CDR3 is TGTGCCATCAGTGAGTCGCGGCTAGCGTACTACGAGCAGTACTTC. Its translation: CAISESRLAYYEQYF.

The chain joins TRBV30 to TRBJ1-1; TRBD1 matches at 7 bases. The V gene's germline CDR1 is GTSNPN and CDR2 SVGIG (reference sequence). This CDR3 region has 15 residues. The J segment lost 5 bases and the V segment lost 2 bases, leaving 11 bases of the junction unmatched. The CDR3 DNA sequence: TGTGCCTGGAGTCGGCTGGCAGGGGGTCAAACTGAAGCTTTCTTT. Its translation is CAWSRLAGGQTEAFF.

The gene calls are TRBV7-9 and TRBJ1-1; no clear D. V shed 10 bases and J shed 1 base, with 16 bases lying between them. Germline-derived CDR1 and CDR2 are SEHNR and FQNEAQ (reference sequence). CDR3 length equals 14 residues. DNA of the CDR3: TGTGCCATCAAGTCCGGGTTAACGAACACTGAAGCTTTCTTT. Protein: CAIKSGLTNTEAFF.

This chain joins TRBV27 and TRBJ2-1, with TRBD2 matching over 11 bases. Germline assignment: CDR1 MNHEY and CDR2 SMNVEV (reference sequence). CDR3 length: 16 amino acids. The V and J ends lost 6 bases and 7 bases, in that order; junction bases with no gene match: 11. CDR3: CASSPVGTSGPNEQFF. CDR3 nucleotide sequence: TGTGCCAGCAGCCCGGTGGGGACTAGCGGCCCAAATGAGCAGTTCTTC.

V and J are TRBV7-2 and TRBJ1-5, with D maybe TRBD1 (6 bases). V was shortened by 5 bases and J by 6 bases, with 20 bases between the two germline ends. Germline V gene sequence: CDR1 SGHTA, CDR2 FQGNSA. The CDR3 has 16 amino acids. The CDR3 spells CASSTGRGRGGQPQHF. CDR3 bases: TGTGCCAGCAGCACGGGTCGGGGCCGAGGGGGTCAGCCCCAGCATTTT.

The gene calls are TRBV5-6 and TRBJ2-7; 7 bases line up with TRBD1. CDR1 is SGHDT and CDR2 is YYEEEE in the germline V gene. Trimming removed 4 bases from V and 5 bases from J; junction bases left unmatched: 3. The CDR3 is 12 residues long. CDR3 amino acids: CASSRDRDEQYF. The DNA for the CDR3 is TGTGCCAGCAGCCGCGACAGGGACGAGCAGTACTTC.

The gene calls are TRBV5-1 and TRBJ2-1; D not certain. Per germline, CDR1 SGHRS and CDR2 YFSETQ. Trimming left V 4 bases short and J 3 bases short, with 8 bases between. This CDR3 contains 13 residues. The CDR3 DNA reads TGCGCCAGCAGCCCCAGGAACTACAATGAGCAGTTCTTC. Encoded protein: CASSPRNYNEQFF.

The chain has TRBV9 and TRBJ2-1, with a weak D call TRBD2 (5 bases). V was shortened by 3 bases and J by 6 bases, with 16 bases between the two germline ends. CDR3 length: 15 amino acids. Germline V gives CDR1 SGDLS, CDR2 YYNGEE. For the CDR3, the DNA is TGTGCCAGCAGCGCACTTGGACTGGCGAGCAATGAGCAGTTCTTC. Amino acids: CASSALGLASNEQFF. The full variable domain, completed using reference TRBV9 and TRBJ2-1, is DSGVTQTPKHLITATGQRVTLRCSPRSGDLSVYWYQQSLDQGLQFLIQYYNGEERAKGNILERFSAQQFPDLHSELNLSSLELGDSALYFCASSALGLASNEQFFGPGTRLTVL.

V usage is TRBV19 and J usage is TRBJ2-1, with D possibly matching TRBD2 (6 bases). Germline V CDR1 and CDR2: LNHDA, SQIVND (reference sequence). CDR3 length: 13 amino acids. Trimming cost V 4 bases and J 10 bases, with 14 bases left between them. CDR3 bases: TGTGCCAGTAGTAACCCCGGCGGGAAGGAGCAGTTCTTC. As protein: CASSNPGGKEQFF. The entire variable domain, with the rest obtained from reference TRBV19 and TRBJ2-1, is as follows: DGGITQSPKYLFRKEGQNVTLSCEQNLNHDAMYWYRQDPGQGLRLIYYSQIVNDFQKGDIAEGYSVSREKKESFPLTVTSAQKNPTAFYLCASSNPGGKEQFFGPGTRLTVL.

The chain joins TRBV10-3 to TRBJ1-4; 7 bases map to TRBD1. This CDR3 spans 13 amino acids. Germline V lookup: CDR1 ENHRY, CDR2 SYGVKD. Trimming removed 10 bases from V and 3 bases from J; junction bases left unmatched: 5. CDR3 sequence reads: CATSGQPNEKLFF. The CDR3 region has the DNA TGTGCCACTTCGGGACAGCCTAATGAAAAACTGTTTTTT.

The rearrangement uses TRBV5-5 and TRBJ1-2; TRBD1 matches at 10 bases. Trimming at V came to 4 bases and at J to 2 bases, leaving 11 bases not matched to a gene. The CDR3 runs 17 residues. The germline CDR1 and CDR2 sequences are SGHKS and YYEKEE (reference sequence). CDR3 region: CASSLQEGQGTNYGYTF. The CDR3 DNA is TGTGCCAGCAGCCTCCAGGAGGGACAGGGGACAAACTATGGCTACACCTTC.

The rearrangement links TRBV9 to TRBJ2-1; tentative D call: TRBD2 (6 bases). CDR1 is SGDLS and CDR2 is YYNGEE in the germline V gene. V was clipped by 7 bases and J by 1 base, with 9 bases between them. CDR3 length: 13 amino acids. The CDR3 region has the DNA TGTGCCAGCCTGGGGGGTTCCTACAATGAGCAGTTCTTC. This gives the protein CASLGGSYNEQFF.

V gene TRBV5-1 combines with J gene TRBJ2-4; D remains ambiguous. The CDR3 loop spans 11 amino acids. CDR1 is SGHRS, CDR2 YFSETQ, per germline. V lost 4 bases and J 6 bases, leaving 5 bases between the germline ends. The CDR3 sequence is CASSDTNIQYF. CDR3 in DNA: TGCGCCAGCAGCGACACAAACATTCAGTACTTC.

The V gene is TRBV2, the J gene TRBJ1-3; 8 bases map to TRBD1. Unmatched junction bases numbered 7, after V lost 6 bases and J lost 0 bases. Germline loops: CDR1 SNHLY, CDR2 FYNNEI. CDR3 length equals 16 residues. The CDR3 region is CASRATGGFSGNTIYF. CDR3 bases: TGTGCCAGCAGAGCTACAGGGGGTTTCTCTGGAAACACCATATATTTT.

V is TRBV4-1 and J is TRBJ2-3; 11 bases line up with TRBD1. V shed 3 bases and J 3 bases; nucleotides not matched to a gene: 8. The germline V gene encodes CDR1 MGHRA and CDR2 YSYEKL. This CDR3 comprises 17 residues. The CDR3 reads CASSHHKGTGGTDTQYF. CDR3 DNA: TGCGCCAGCAGCCACCACAAGGGGACAGGGGGTACAGATACGCAGTATTTT.

The CDR3 DNA reads as TGTGCCAGCAGCCTTAGTTCTACCGGGGAGCTGTTTTTT. Translation gives CASSLSSTGELFF. The chain joins TRBV7-6 to TRBJ2-2; D is undetermined. The CDR3 totals 13 residues. Germline CDR1 is SGHVS and CDR2 is FNYEAQ. The V end was cut by 5 bases, the J end by 5 bases, with 9 bases between.

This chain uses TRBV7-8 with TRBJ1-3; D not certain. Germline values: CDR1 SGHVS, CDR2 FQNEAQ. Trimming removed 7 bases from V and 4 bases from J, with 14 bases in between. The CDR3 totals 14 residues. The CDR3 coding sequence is TGTGCCAGCAACCCTGGACTGATCGGAAACACCATATATTTT. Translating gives CASNPGLIGNTIYF.

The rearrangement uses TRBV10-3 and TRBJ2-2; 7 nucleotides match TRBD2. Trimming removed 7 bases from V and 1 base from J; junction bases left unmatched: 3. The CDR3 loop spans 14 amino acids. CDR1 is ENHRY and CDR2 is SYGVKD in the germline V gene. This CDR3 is CAIKGEGNTGELFF. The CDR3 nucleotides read TGTGCCATCAAAGGGGAGGGGAACACCGGGGAGCTGTTTTTT.